Detailed here is one T cell receptor (beta chain). This specimen belongs to a study of control samples from healthy donors and cancer patients. Clones were read by immunoSEQ multiplex PCR, and TCRdb kept only the in-frame ones, dropping some. Seen here are about 120,000 clones, 70% to 90% observed once, and the top ten hold about two fifths. Germline CDR1 reads MNHEY; CDR2 reads SMNVEV (reference sequence). CDR3 length: 15 amino acids. The V segment lost 6 bases and the J segment 3 bases; nucleotides outside the gene matches: 7. This TCR came from a man between 45 and 60 years old in good health. The sequenced sample was blood. The chain links TRBV27 to TRBJ1-3, with TRBD1 matching 8 bases. The CDR3 region is CASSSRQGIGNTIYF. The CDR3 DNA reads TGTGCCAGCAGCTCCCGACAGGGGATTGGAAACACCATATATTTT.